Each of the 18 T cell receptor beta chains below was sequenced from the same sample in a study of cytomegalovirus exposure and HLA in healthy donors. The PCR used 60 Vbeta and 13 Jbeta primers. Here immunoSEQ multiplex PCR was the method, and the copy in TCRdb shows in-frame clones only, minus some. The profile shows more than 100,000 clones, about 83% of them singletons. The sample consisted of PBMCs. Source of these receptors: a woman aged 40 to 50 in good health and CMV-seropositive.

CDR3 protein: CASSERVSGGQSSYNEQFF. The CDR3 DNA sequence: TGTGCCAGCAGTGAACGGGTTAGCGGGGGGCAAAGCTCCTACAATGAGCAGTTCTTC. The chain uses TRBV6-1 and TRBJ2-1, with 10 bases matching TRBD2. The V gene end was trimmed by 2 bases and the J gene end by 0 bases; junction bases not matched to a gene: 10. This CDR3 spans 19 amino acids. Germline CDR1 MNHNS, CDR2 SASEGT.

The chain joins TRBV11-2 to TRBJ2-7; 12 bases line up with TRBD2. Germline V lookup: CDR1 SGHAT, CDR2 FQNNGV. This CDR3 is 18 amino acids long. Unmatched junction bases numbered 7, after V lost 1 base and J lost 0 bases. In nucleotides, the CDR3 is TGTGCCAGCAGCTTAGCCCCGGGACTAGCGGGCCTCTCCTACGAGCAGTACTTC. This codes for CASSLAPGLAGLSYEQYF.

The chain links TRBV2 to TRBJ2-3; D is unresolved. The CDR3 spans 11 residues. V was shortened by 5 bases and J by 6 bases, with 6 bases between the two germline ends. Germline V lookup: CDR1 SNHLY, CDR2 FYNNEI. The CDR3 DNA reads as TGTGCCAGCAGTCGGGTGGATACGCAGTATTTT. Its protein is CASSRVDTQYF.

The rearrangement uses TRBV9 and TRBJ2-3; D possibly corresponds to TRBD2 (6 bases). Germline V gives CDR1 SGDLS, CDR2 YYNGEE. This CDR3 has 16 amino acids. The V end lost 1 base, the J end lost 2 bases, and 14 bases lay between the germline ends. The CDR3 nucleotides are TGTGCCAGCAGCGTATCGGAGGGCTATTTCACAGATACGCAGTATTTT. Translation: CASSVSEGYFTDTQYF.

This clone was observed a few times. V gene TRBV10-3 combines with J gene TRBJ2-6; D remains unclear. Germline-derived CDR1 and CDR2 are ENHRY and SYGVKD. The CDR3 spans 13 residues. V gave up 7 bases and J gave up 2 bases, with 6 bases separating them. CDR3 amino acids: CAITPAGANVLTF. In nucleotides, the CDR3 is TGTGCCATCACCCCCGCTGGGGCCAACGTCCTGACTTTC.

This clone was observed a handful of times. The genes are TRBV29-1 and TRBJ2-7, with 7 bases identical to TRBD1. After removal of 4 bases from V and 1 base from J, the junction contained 4 bases not matched to a gene. The V gene's germline CDR1 is SQVTM and CDR2 ANQGSEA. The CDR3 contains 13 residues. The CDR3 DNA is TGCAGCGTTGGGGGACAGTTTTCCTACGAGCAGTACTTC. It encodes CSVGGQFSYEQYF.

This clone appeared a single time. The rearrangement uses TRBV5-4 and TRBJ2-6, with a weak D call TRBD1 (6 bases). The germline V gene encodes CDR1 SGHNT and CDR2 YYREEE (reference sequence). V lost 0 bases, J lost 2 bases, and 12 bases lay in between. CDR3 length: 17 residues. CDR3 bases: TGTGCCAGCAGCTTGGGGGTCCACAGGGCTGGGGCCAACGTCCTGACTTTC. Translation: CASSLGVHRAGANVLTF.

The CDR3 loop is CASSLELAGSGELFF. CDR3 DNA: TGCGCCAGCAGCTTGGAATTAGCGGGGTCCGGGGAGCTGTTTTTT. The chain uses TRBV5-1 and TRBJ2-2; 8 bases agree with TRBD2. J was trimmed by 6 bases and V by 0 bases; bases with no gene match: 4. The CDR3 has 15 residues. From germline, CDR1 is SGHRS and CDR2 YFSETQ.

This clone is a singleton in its sample. The V gene is TRBV12-5, the J gene TRBJ1-4, with D possibly matching TRBD1 (5 bases). V lost 4 bases to trimming and J lost 10 bases, with 22 bases between them. The CDR3 is 16 amino acids. CDR1 and CDR2 from the germline V gene are LGHNT and FRNRAP. CDR3 amino acids: CASGYTPATVERKLFF. The CDR3 nucleotides are TGTGCTAGTGGTTACACCCCCGCGACAGTTGAGCGAAAACTGTTTTTT.

The chain recombines TRBV7-9 with TRBJ2-1; maybe TRBD1 (5 bases). With 5 bases removed from V and 6 bases from J, the gap between germline ends came to 8 bases. The CDR3 is made up of 12 amino acids. Germline V lookup: CDR1 SEHNR, CDR2 FQNEAQ (reference sequence). CDR3 sequence reads: CASSGQRNEQFF. CDR3 in DNA: TGTGCCAGCAGCGGACAACGCAATGAGCAGTTCTTC.

The V gene is TRBV19, the J gene TRBJ1-1; tentatively, D is TRBD1 (6 bases). Trimming took off 5 bases at V and 8 bases at J, with 15 bases between the two ends. In germline, CDR1 is LNHDA, CDR2 SQIVND (reference sequence). The CDR3 has 13 amino acids. The CDR3 region has the DNA TGTGCCAGTAGTTTCCAACAGGGTTCCGAAGCTTTCTTT. Translating gives CASSFQQGSEAFF. The variable domain in full, completed from reference TRBV19 and TRBJ1-1, reads DGGITQSPKYLFRKEGQNVTLSCEQNLNHDAMYWYRQDPGQGLRLIYYSQIVNDFQKGDIAEGYSVSREKKESFPLTVTSAQKNPTAFYLCASSFQQGSEAFFGQGTRLTVV.

This chain connects TRBV4-1 to TRBJ2-2; the D is unclear. This CDR3 is 15 amino acids long. CDR1 is MGHRA, CDR2 YSYEKL, per germline. Trimming left V 0 bases short and J 4 bases short, with 9 bases between. This CDR3 reads CASSQDPGFTGELFF. The CDR3 DNA sequence: TGCGCCAGCAGCCAAGATCCGGGTTTCACCGGGGAGCTGTTTTTT.

Worth noting for this clone: Other DNA sequences within the sample encode an identical CDR3. This rearrangement joins TRBV9 to TRBJ2-5, with 8 positions matching TRBD1. This CDR3 has 15 amino acids. Germline CDR1 SGDLS, CDR2 YYNGEE. With V trimmed by 0 bases and J by 5 bases, 6 bases remained unmatched. The CDR3 spells CASSVEGTGRETQYF. The CDR3 DNA sequence: TGTGCCAGCAGCGTAGAAGGGACAGGCCGCGAGACCCAGTACTTC.

This clone has just one count. The V and J genes are TRBV29-1 and TRBJ1-1, with 8 bases matching TRBD1. The V segment lost 2 bases and the J segment 5 bases; nucleotides outside the gene matches: 1. CDR3 length: 12 residues. From germline, CDR1 is SQVTM and CDR2 ANQGSEA. CDR3 sequence (DNA): TGCAGCGTTGAACAGGGGGCGACTGAAGCTTTCTTT. Encoded protein: CSVEQGATEAFF.

In nucleotides, the CDR3 is TGCGCCAGCAGCACAGGGGACGGCAACTATGGCTACACCTTC. Translation gives CASSTGDGNYGYTF. J is TRBJ1-2 and V is TRBV5-1; 7 bases align to TRBD1. Trimming removed 4 bases from V and 2 bases from J; junction bases left unmatched: 5. The CDR3 spans 14 residues. Germline V gene data show CDR1 as SGHRS and CDR2 as YFSETQ.

This clone has more than one count but fewer than ten. This chain joins TRBV5-1 and TRBJ2-2; TRBD2 agrees at 9 bases. Germline V CDR1 and CDR2: SGHRS, YFSETQ. V was pared by 1 base and J by 1 base, with 11 bases of the junction left unmatched. The CDR3 consists of 19 residues. CDR3 nucleotides: TGCGCCAGCAGCTTGAATGGCGGGGGGGCCTCGGGGAACACCGGGGAGCTGTTTTTT. Translation: CASSLNGGGASGNTGELFF.

The V call is TRBV4-3, the J call TRBJ1-6; TRBD1 might be the D (6 bases). The germline CDR1 and CDR2 sequences are LGHNA and YSLEER. This CDR3 has 16 residues. V was clipped by 1 base and J by 10 bases, with 17 bases between them. The CDR3 is CASSQGPPGEGSPLHF. The CDR3 DNA reads as TGCGCCAGCAGCCAAGGCCCCCCAGGGGAAGGATCACCCCTCCACTTT.

In its sample, this clone was seen once. V and J are TRBV5-4 and TRBJ2-3; 11 bases align to TRBD2. The CDR3 runs to 13 residues. Unmatched junction bases numbered 6, after V lost 10 bases and J lost 5 bases. Germline V gene data show CDR1 as SGHNT and CDR2 as YYREEE (reference sequence). This chain's CDR3 is CACSGGALDTQYF. CDR3 bases: TGTGCCTGTAGCGGGGGGGCCTTAGATACGCAGTATTTT.